The text below deals with one T cell receptor (beta chain). These data are taken from a study of T cell changes during pregnancy in multiple sclerosis. Measured with immunoSEQ multiplex PCR; TCRdb has only the in-frame clones, and not every one. The sample lists 20,000 to 25,000 clones, 70% to 90% occurring once. The germline gives CDR1 MNHEY, CDR2 SMNVEV (reference sequence). J gave up 2 bases and V 4 bases, and 13 bases lay outside the gene matches. There are 17 residues in the CDR3. The V gene is TRBV27, the J gene TRBJ2-5, with 7 bases identical to TRBD1. The receptor was derived from a female donor in good health, enrolled as a control in a pregnancy study. The sequencing used CD8+ T cells from peripheral blood mononuclear cells, collected in the first trimester of pregnancy. For the CDR3, the DNA is TGTGCCAGCAGTTCTAATCGGTGGGACAGCCCTCAAGAGACCCAGTACTTC. Residues: CASSSNRWDSPQETQYF.